This T cell receptor (beta chain) was profiled in a study of cytomegalovirus exposure and HLA in healthy donors. About the study: Across some 400 genotyped donors, around 80% landed in the Caucasian-associated ancestry cluster. Findings and caveats of the study: TCR association rates varied by HLA locus in a later analysis, with DRB1 highest and HLA-C lowest. Later genetic work tied a missense DCLRE1C variant to beta-chain V and J trimming. The authors enumerated around 150 TCR beta chains as linked to cytomegalovirus.

On this clone: The antigen is unknown.

The CDR3 contains 17 residues. Germline CDR1 and CDR2: SGHTA and FQGNSA. V gave up 2 bases and J gave up 5 bases; unmatched junction bases: 6. PCR employed 60 Vbeta and 13 Jbeta primers. Generated by immunoSEQ multiplex PCR, the TCRdb table keeps only in-frame clones and is missing some. The table has under 200,000 clones, roughly 73% seen once. The clonotype comes from a woman aged 25 to 39 in good health and CMV-seronegative. This sequence joins TRBV7-2 and TRBJ2-1, with 13 bases matching TRBD2. Sequenced: PBMCs. CDR3 DNA sequence: TGTGCCAGCAGCTTAATTTTCGGGACTAGCGGGGACAATGAGCAGTTCTTC. Translation gives CASSLIFGTSGDNEQFF.